Listed below are T cell receptor beta chains from one sample, sequenced in a study of shared clonotypes between healthy human individuals. The assay was immunoSEQ multiplex PCR, and TCRdb's table has in-frame clones only and misses some. The data show about 490,000 clones, approximately 80% seen once. Sequencing was carried out using PBMCs. All receptors derive from a woman aged 40 to 50 in good health. Some clones in this sample may be carry-over from other donors' samples. CDR3s leave out the opening cysteine and the closing phenylalanine or tryptophan. Only some rows state a clone size, as once, few, many or a class for expanded clones.

clone_size v_call cdr3_aa
once TRBV7-3 ASSPNPPGLGGEQY
- TRBV6-6 ASSYSGQHYEQY
- TRBV18 ASSAGGPYEQY
- TRBV7-2 ASSTQQGVYGYT
- TRBV10-2 ASGEGLALYEQY
once TRBV19 ASSIGMSGRASYNEQF
- TRBV9 ASSVRPWLSYEQY
once TRBV7-2 ASSPTVSYEQY
- TRBV30 AWSGDRRPSGANVLT
- TRBV6-1 ASKETGLSEAF
few TRBV10-1 ASSDRGVGDTQY
- TRBV5-3 APTEPSRRTSNEKLF
- TRBV28 AGYVPPAYEQY
- TRBV10-3 AISEGGNTIY
- TRBV2 ASSEGTGRNEQF
once TRBV6-5 ASSPPRTGETQY
- TRBV18 ASSPNGGQDNYGYT
- TRBV18 ASDQDPDTQY
once TRBV19 ASSIYGSSDTQY
- TRBV28 ASRPPSEGTDTQY
- TRBV5-1 ASSLVMGPSYEQY
- TRBV28 ASSPLGTLAKNIQY
- TRBV29-1 SVELREKAETQY
- TRBV15 ATSDPLGTGKTGELF
- TRBV5-4 ASSLGGLRTGELF
- TRBV7-3 ASSLDGTGTTAITDTQY
- TRBV5-6 ASSLTGPGEQY
- TRBV5-1 ASSLAAIQGGELF
- TRBV3-1/TRBV3-2 ASSPPVF
- TRBV18 ASSPRAGGPDTQY
many TRBV15 ATSRLLGPGDEQY
- TRBV6-5 ASSQGGLSTDTQY